The entry below describes one TCR beta chain. V shed 3 bases and J 6 bases; nucleotides not matched to a gene: 10. Germline CDR1 LNHDA, CDR2 SQIVND (reference sequence). This CDR3 comprises 16 residues. Generated by immunoSEQ multiplex PCR, the TCRdb table keeps only in-frame clones and is missing some. The sample has 35,000 to 55,000 clones; 85% to 95% are singletons. The sample is drawn from a study of T cell changes during pregnancy in multiple sclerosis. This chain joins TRBV19 and TRBJ2-7; 11 bases align to TRBD2. Sequenced: peripheral blood. This TCR was sampled from a female donor with multiple sclerosis, enrolled in a pregnancy study. The CDR3 reads CASSIWASGRKREQYF. The CDR3 DNA is TGTGCCAGTAGTATCTGGGCTAGCGGGAGGAAACGCGAGCAGTACTTC.